A selection of T cell receptor beta chains follows, all from one sample in a study of T cell responses to AZD1222 COVID-19 vaccine. The protocol was immunoSEQ multiplex PCR, while the TCRdb copy is restricted to in-frame clones and leaves out a portion. The profile shows roughly 120,000 clones, approximately 90% of them singletons. Sequencing used peripheral blood, obtained on day 0 of AZD1222 vaccination. All receptors come from an adult in good health. Both conserved end residues are trimmed from each CDR3. Clone size is not always given. Where it is, it says once, few, many or a class for expanded clones.

size: -; J: TRBJ1-2; V: TRBV7-8; CDR3: ASSLSLAQGNGYT
size: -; J: TRBJ1-1; V: TRBV28; CDR3: ASSPTRRNTEAF
size: -; J: TRBJ2-1; V: TRBV19; CDR3: ASSAGRGLYNEQF
size: -; J: TRBJ2-1; V: TRBV7-2; CDR3: ASSPPPLAYNEQF
size: -; J: TRBJ2-5; V: TRBV15; CDR3: ATSRGLWETQY
size: -; J: TRBJ1-6; V: TRBV7-2; CDR3: ASSFGGSWDSPLH
size: -; J: TRBJ1-4; V: TRBV9; CDR3: ASSVGPEGGNEKLF
size: -; J: TRBJ2-5; V: TRBV12-3/TRBV12-4; CDR3: ASSLTSGAQY
size: -; J: TRBJ1-1; V: TRBV7-3; CDR3: ASSTRLGTEAF
size: -; J: TRBJ1-2; V: TRBV19; CDR3: ASSSGVISGYT
size: -; J: TRBJ2-7; V: TRBV9; CDR3: ASSYRDRGPYEQY
size: -; J: TRBJ2-1; V: TRBV9; CDR3: ASSVAPTASGGAAYNEQF
size: -; J: TRBJ2-5; V: TRBV12-3/TRBV12-4; CDR3: ASSSRWQTQY
size: -; J: TRBJ2-2; V: TRBV9; CDR3: ASSAQAATGELF
size: -; J: TRBJ1-4; V: TRBV6-5; CDR3: ASSPYPRPREKLF
size: few; J: TRBJ1-5; V: TRBV6-5; CDR3: ATRGRYQPQH
size: -; J: TRBJ2-1; V: TRBV18; CDR3: ASSIKARNNEQF
size: -; J: TRBJ1-5; V: TRBV6-1; CDR3: ASSPGQYNQPQH
size: -; J: TRBJ1-2; V: TRBV9; CDR3: ASSVGTDYGYT
size: -; J: TRBJ1-5; V: TRBV19; CDR3: ASTQDRGSVPQH
size: -; J: TRBJ1-1; V: TRBV19; CDR3: ASTTGVGAEAF
size: -; J: TRBJ2-5; V: TRBV5-1; CDR3: ASSPIGGETQY
size: -; J: TRBJ1-2; V: TRBV10-3; CDR3: AISESNRGLKGYT
size: -; J: TRBJ1-6; V: TRBV19; CDR3: ASSIDRVDSPLH
size: -; J: TRBJ1-6; V: TRBV10-1; CDR3: ASSEHRDSPLH
size: -; J: TRBJ1-5; V: TRBV9; CDR3: ASSVDYGGQPQH
size: -; J: TRBJ2-7; V: TRBV27; CDR3: ASSSRWGAGAYEQY
size: -; J: TRBJ1-2; V: TRBV29-1; CDR3: SSIGQNYGYT
size: once; J: TRBJ2-2; V: TRBV6-2/TRBV6-3; CDR3: ASSYSEISYTGELF
size: -; J: TRBJ2-7; V: TRBV4-1; CDR3: ASSLSEFYEQY
size: -; J: TRBJ2-2; V: TRBV19; CDR3: ASTFGGLVGELF
size: -; J: TRBJ2-7; V: TRBV6-5; CDR3: ASSSAAGTKREQY
size: -; J: TRBJ1-1; V: TRBV12-3/TRBV12-4; CDR3: ASSLTEPEAF
size: -; J: TRBJ1-3; V: TRBV5-1; CDR3: ASSSGQGRGNTIY
size: -; J: TRBJ2-2; V: TRBV6-2/TRBV6-3; CDR3: ASSRHSETGLSNTGELF
size: -; J: TRBJ2-3; V: TRBV7-2; CDR3: ASSSRAPSFYPDTQY
size: few; J: TRBJ1-5; V: TRBV18; CDR3: ASSPTGGGYSNQPQH
size: -; J: TRBJ1-1; V: TRBV30; CDR3: AWDLHRQGNTEAF
size: -; J: TRBJ1-1; V: TRBV10-3; CDR3: AISEGGSFTEAF
size: -; J: TRBJ1-4; V: TRBV28; CDR3: ASRPGGTNEKLF
size: -; J: TRBJ1-1; V: TRBV9; CDR3: ASSVEPVDTEAF